These 18 T cell receptor beta chains came from one sample sequenced in a study of shared clonotypes between healthy human individuals. The table came from immunoSEQ multiplex PCR; TCRdb's copy has only in-frame clones and leaves some out. The sample has over 2 million clones, 90% to 95% seen once. Material for sequencing was naive CD4+ T cells sorted from blood. Subset described: CD45RA+ positively selected. The receptors shown here come from a man aged 18 to 35 in good health.

This sequence joins TRBV5-1 and TRBJ2-5; possibly TRBD1 for D (6 bases). Trimming took 9 bases from V and 1 from J, leaving 16 bases between them. This CDR3 has 14 residues. Germline V gene data show CDR1 as SGHRS and CDR2 as YFSETQ. CDR3 residues: CATRAGEIQETQYF. In nucleotides, the CDR3 is TGCGCCACCCGGGCAGGGGAGATCCAAGAGACCCAGTACTTC.

As for this clone: Other DNA sequences in the same sample also yield this CDR3. This chain uses TRBV10-3 with TRBJ1-6, with 7 bases fitting TRBD1. Germline trimming cut 4 bases from V and 6 bases from J; bases unmatched to any gene: 3. This CDR3 spans 14 amino acids. Per germline, CDR1 ENHRY and CDR2 SYGVKD. In DNA form, the CDR3 reads TGTGCCATCAGTGGACAGGGCGCTAATTCACCCCTCCACTTT. Encoded protein: CAISGQGANSPLHF.

V and J are TRBV25-1 and TRBJ1-6; D remains unclear. The V end was cut by 9 bases, the J end by 14 bases, with 17 bases between. Germline V CDR1 and CDR2: MGHDK, SYGVNS. This CDR3 contains 12 residues. The CDR3 sequence is CASTEGFKTLHF. CDR3 sequence (DNA): TGTGCCAGTACCGAGGGATTTAAAACCCTCCACTTT.

V gene TRBV6-4 combines with J gene TRBJ1-6; TRBD1 agrees at 8 bases. Germline V CDR1 and CDR2: MRHNA, SNTAGT. Losses at the gene ends were 0 bases for V and 1 base for J; bases not matched to a gene: 2. This CDR3 comprises 17 residues. CDR3 DNA: TGTGCCAGCAGTGACTCGACAGGGGAGTCCTATAATTCACCCCTCCACTTT. Protein: CASSDSTGESYNSPLHF.

V and J are TRBV6-1 and TRBJ2-3, with 9 nucleotides matching TRBD1. With V trimmed by 3 bases and J by 11 bases, 12 bases remained unmatched. Per germline, CDR1 MNHNS and CDR2 SASEGT. The CDR3 has 15 amino acids. The CDR3 loop reads CASSDQRLGTGWQYF. CDR3 nucleotide sequence: TGTGCCAGCAGTGATCAGCGGTTGGGGACAGGGTGGCAGTATTTT.

The chain uses TRBV25-1 and TRBJ1-2; D ambiguous. The V end lost 10 bases, the J end lost 1 base, and 13 bases lay between the germline ends. This CDR3 is 13 amino acids long. Germline V CDR1 and CDR2: MGHDK, SYGVNS. This CDR3 is CAMRVGNNYGYTF. CDR3 sequence (DNA): TGTGCCATGAGGGTGGGGAATAACTATGGCTACACCTTC.

Concerning this clone itself: The sample carries other DNA sequences with the same CDR3. The chain combines TRBV5-6 with TRBJ2-2; D remains ambiguous. Germline V gives CDR1 SGHDT, CDR2 YYEEEE. Trimming left V 0 bases short and J 6 bases short, with 3 bases between. The CDR3 extends over 12 amino acids. CDR3 amino acids: CASSLVSGELFF. DNA of the CDR3: TGTGCCAGCAGCTTGGTGTCCGGGGAGCTGTTTTTT.

This clone was seen a handful of times. The rearrangement uses TRBV7-9 and TRBJ1-2; no clear D gene. The germline gives CDR1 SEHNR, CDR2 FQNEAQ (reference sequence). V was cut by 5 bases and J by 3 bases, with 10 bases left in between. This CDR3 has 13 residues. The CDR3 spells CASSRGTDYGYTF. In DNA, the CDR3 is TGTGCCAGCAGCCGAGGTACCGACTATGGCTACACCTTC.

This chain joins TRBV5-1 and TRBJ1-4; 7 nucleotides agree with TRBD1. The CDR3 consists of 15 residues. The ends lost 4 bases at V and 8 bases at J; junction bases unmatched: 11. Per the germline V gene, CDR1 is SGHRS and CDR2 is YFSETQ. In nucleotides, the CDR3 is TGCGCCAGCAGCGACGAGACAGGGAGGGGGGAAAAACTGTTTTTT. Its protein is CASSDETGRGEKLFF.

The rearrangement links TRBV20-1 to TRBJ1-2, with D hard to call. CDR1 is DFQATT and CDR2 is SNEGSKA in the germline V gene (reference sequence). This CDR3 is 11 amino acids long. Trimming removed 8 bases at V and 8 bases at J, with 15 bases between. The chain's CDR3 is CSLRSAEGYTF. CDR3 DNA sequence: TGCAGTCTCCGGAGCGCGGAGGGCTACACCTTC.

The rearrangement uses TRBV4-2 and TRBJ1-3; D remains unclear. The CDR3 has 15 residues. Trimming took off 4 bases at V and 0 bases at J, with 10 bases between the two ends. Germline assignment: CDR1 LGHNA and CDR2 YNFKEQ. The CDR3 region has the DNA TGTGCCAGCAGCCGCCACGGCAGCTCTGGAAACACCATATATTTT. It is translated as CASSRHGSSGNTIYF.

V and J are TRBV5-1 and TRBJ1-6, with 7 bases fitting TRBD1. The ends lost 3 bases at V and 4 bases at J; junction bases unmatched: 4. This CDR3 has 15 amino acids. Per the germline V gene, CDR1 is SGHRS and CDR2 is YFSETQ. CDR3 in DNA: TGCGCCAGCAGCTCCACGGGACAGTATAATTCACCCCTCCACTTT. Encoded protein: CASSSTGQYNSPLHF. The whole variable domain, filled in from reference TRBV5-1 and TRBJ1-6, reads KAGVTQTPRYLIKTRGQQVTLSCSPISGHRSVSWYQQTPGQGLQFLFEYFSETQRNKGNFPGRFSGRQFSNSRSEMNVSTLELGDSALYLCASSSTGQYNSPLHFGNGTRLTVT.

This clone came up once. This chain joins TRBV7-2 and TRBJ1-6; maybe TRBD1 (5 bases). CDR3 length equals 15 residues. Trimming pared 5 bases from V and 8 bases from J, leaving 16 bases between. Germline lookup yields CDR1 SGHTA and CDR2 FQGNSA. The CDR3 region has the DNA TGTGCCAGCAGCGGGGCAGTACCGGCCCATTCACCCCTCCACTTT. Translating it yields CASSGAVPAHSPLHF.

V is TRBV5-4 and J is TRBJ2-5; D perhaps matches TRBD2 (7 bases). The germline CDR1 and CDR2 sequences are SGHNT and YYREEE (reference sequence). The CDR3 extends over 17 amino acids. Trimming pared 0 bases from V and 4 bases from J, leaving 19 bases between. CDR3 nucleotides: TGTGCCAGCAGCTTGGGAGGTCGGCAGGGAGGGGGAGAGACCCAGTACTTC. It yields the protein CASSLGGRQGGGETQYF.

The table lists this clone with a count of one. The chain links TRBV28 to TRBJ1-2; the D gene is possibly TRBD1 (6 bases). CDR3 length: 15 residues. V lost 7 bases, J lost 5 bases, and 20 bases lay in between. The germline gives CDR1 MDHEN, CDR2 SYDVKM. In nucleotides, the CDR3 is TGTGCCAGCACCCGATCCAGGGGAAAGGGGTATGGCTACACCTTC. Translated: CASTRSRGKGYGYTF.

The chain employs TRBV6-5 and TRBJ1-2; D is perhaps TRBD1 (6 bases). Germline V gene sequence: CDR1 MNHEY, CDR2 SVGAGI. The length of the CDR3 is 12 residues. With 6 bases removed from V and 8 bases from J, the gap between germline ends came to 13 bases. The CDR3 region has the DNA TGTGCCAGCAGGACGGCCACAGGGGGCTACACCTTC. Protein: CASRTATGGYTF.

V and J are TRBV27 and TRBJ1-5; maybe TRBD1 (5 bases). The V end was cut by 3 bases, the J end by 0 bases, with 18 bases between. The CDR3 is 18 amino acids. CDR1 is MNHEY, CDR2 SMNVEV, per germline (reference sequence). The CDR3 DNA sequence: TGTGCCAGCAGTTTCAGGACACCTAAACAAAATAGCAATCAGCCCCAGCATTTT. Its protein is CASSFRTPKQNSNQPQHF.

The V call is TRBV6-6, the J call TRBJ2-5, with 16 bases that match TRBD2. J gave up 4 bases and V 4 bases, and 3 bases lay outside the gene matches. Germline CDR1 is MNHNY and CDR2 is SVGAGI (reference sequence). This CDR3 region has 16 residues. CDR3 bases: TGTGCCAGCAGTTGGGGACTAGCGGGAGGGGGAGAGACCCAGTACTTC. Translation: CASSWGLAGGGETQYF.